Below are 6 T cell receptor beta chains sequenced from a single sample in a study of molecular identifiers for immune sequencing clone quantification. TCRdb re-analysed the PCR reads in MiXCR, keeping a single row per CDR3 protein. Here the sample spans over 55,000 distinct CDR3 sequences, around 17% being singletons. The sample comprised naive CD8+ T cells from blood, with Jurkat cell RNA spiked in. Described subset: FACS-sorted CD8+CD4-CCR7+CD45RA+ naive T cells. The receptor source for this set is a human donor in good health. Some libraries in this study had Jurkat cell RNA spiked in.

This clonotype appeared many times. The chain employs TRBV3-1 and TRBJ1-5; TRBD1 matches at 12 bases. The CDR3 length is 16 residues. Trimming at V came to 1 base and at J to 6 bases, leaving 4 bases not matched to a gene. Germline loops: CDR1 LGHDT, CDR2 YNNKEL (reference sequence). The CDR3 DNA follows: TGTGCCAGCAGCCAAGGCTGGGACAGGGGGCCTCAGCCCCAGCATTTT. This codes for CASSQGWDRGPQPQHF. Variable domain in full (rest from reference TRBV3-1 and TRBJ1-5): DTAVSQTPKYLVTQMGNDKSIKCEQNLGHDTMYWYKQDSKKFLKIMFSYNNKELIINETVPNRFSPKSPDKAHLNLHINSLELGDSAVYFCASSQGWDRGPQPQHFGDGTRLSIL.

As for this clonotype: A much larger clone lies one base from this, so it may be a read error. Without the conserved terminal phenylalanine or tryptophan, this CDR3 likely stems from a read error. The genes are TRBV12-3 or TRBV12-4 and TRBJ2-7, with a weak D call TRBD2 (5 bases). This CDR3 has 13 amino acids. Trimming shortened V by 6 bases and J by 1 base, and 10 bases separated the two germline ends. The CDR3 here is CASRTRGSYEQYL. In DNA, the CDR3 is TGTGCCAGCAGGACCCGCGGGTCCTACGAGCAGTACCTC.

This clonotype was picked up many times. The chain couples TRBV28 to TRBJ2-3; 8 nucleotides align to TRBD2. The CDR3 totals 16 residues. Germline lookup yields CDR1 MDHEN and CDR2 SYDVKM. V dropped 3 bases and J dropped 6; count of bases not matched to a gene: 11. This CDR3 reads CASSLLAGNQADTQYF. The DNA for the CDR3 is TGTGCCAGCAGTTTGTTAGCGGGAAACCAGGCCGATACGCAGTATTTT.

The rearrangement uses TRBV6-4 and TRBJ2-1, with TRBD2 matching 10 bases. The CDR3 runs 19 residues. Germline assignment: CDR1 MRHNA and CDR2 SNTAGT. V shed 0 bases, J shed 0 bases, and the junction held 8 bases outside the gene matches. CDR3 sequence reads: CASSDSPLAGVPSYNEQFF. As DNA, the CDR3 is TGTGCCAGCAGTGACTCGCCCCTAGCGGGAGTTCCCTCCTACAATGAGCAGTTCTTC.

J is TRBJ1-2 and V is TRBV28; weak D call: TRBD1 (5 bases). The V gene lost 7 bases and the J gene lost 3 bases, with 27 bases spanning the gap. CDR1 is MDHEN, CDR2 SYDVKM, per germline. This CDR3 spans 18 amino acids. The CDR3 is CASNPMGGILRGDYGYTF. The CDR3 coding sequence is TGTGCCAGCAATCCTATGGGTGGGATTCTCCGAGGGGACTATGGCTACACCTTC.

This clonotype was counted many times. The chain links TRBV7-9 to TRBJ1-2, with D maybe TRBD1 (5 bases). Germline V CDR1 and CDR2: SEHNR, FQNEAQ (reference sequence). This CDR3 is built from 16 residues. V was shortened by 2 bases and J by 3 bases, with 16 bases between the two germline ends. This CDR3 reads CASSLLSEGSYYGYTF. Written as DNA, the CDR3 is TGTGCCAGCAGCTTATTGTCGGAGGGGTCCTACTATGGCTACACCTTC.